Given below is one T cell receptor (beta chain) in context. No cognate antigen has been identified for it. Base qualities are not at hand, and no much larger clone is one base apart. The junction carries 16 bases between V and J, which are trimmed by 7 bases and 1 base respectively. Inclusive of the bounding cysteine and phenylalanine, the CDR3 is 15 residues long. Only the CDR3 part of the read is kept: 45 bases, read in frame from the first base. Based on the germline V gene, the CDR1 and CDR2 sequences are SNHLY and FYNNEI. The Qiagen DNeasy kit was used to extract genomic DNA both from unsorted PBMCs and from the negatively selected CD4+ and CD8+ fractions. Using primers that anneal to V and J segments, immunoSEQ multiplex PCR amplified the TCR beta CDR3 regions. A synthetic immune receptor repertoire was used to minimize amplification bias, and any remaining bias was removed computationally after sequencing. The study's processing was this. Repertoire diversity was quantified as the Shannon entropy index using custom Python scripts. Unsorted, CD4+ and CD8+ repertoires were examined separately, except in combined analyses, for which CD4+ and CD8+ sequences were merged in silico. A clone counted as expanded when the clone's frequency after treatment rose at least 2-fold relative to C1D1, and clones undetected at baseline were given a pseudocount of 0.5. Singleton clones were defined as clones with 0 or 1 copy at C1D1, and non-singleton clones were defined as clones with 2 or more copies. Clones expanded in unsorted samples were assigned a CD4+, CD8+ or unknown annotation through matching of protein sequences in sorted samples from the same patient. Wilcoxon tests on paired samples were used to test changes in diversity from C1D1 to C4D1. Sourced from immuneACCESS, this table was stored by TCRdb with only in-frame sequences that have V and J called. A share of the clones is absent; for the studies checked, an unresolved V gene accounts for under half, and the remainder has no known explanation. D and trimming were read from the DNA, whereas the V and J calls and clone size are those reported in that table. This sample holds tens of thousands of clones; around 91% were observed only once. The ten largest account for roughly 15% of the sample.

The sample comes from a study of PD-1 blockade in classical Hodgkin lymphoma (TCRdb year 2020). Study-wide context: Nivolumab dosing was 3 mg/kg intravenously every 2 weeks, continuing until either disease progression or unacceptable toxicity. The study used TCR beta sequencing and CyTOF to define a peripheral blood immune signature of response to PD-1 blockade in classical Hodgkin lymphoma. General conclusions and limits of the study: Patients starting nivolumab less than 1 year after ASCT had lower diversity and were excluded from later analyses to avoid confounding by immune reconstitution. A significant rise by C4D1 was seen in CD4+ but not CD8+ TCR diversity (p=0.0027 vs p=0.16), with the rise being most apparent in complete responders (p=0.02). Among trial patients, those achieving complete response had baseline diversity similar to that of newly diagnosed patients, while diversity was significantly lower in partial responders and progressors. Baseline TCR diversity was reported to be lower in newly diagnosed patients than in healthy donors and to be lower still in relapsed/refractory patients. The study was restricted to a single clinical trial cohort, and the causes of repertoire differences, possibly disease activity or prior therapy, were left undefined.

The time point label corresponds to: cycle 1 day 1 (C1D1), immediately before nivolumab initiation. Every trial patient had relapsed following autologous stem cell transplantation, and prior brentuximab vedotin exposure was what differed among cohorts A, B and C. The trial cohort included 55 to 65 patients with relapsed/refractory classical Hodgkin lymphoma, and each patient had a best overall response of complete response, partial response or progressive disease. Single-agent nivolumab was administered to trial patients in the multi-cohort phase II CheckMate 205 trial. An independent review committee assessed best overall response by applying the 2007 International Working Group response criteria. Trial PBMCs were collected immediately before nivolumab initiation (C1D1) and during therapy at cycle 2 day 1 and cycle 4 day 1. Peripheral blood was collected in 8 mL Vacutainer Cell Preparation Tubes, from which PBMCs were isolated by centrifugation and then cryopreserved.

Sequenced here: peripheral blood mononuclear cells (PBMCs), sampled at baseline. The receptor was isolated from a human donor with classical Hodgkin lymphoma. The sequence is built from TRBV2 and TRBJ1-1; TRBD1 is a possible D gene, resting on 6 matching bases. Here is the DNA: TGTGCCAGCAAAACCTCGGCAGGGGCGAACACTGAAGCTTTCTTT. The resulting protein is CASKTSAGANTEAFF.